One sample yielded the 20 T cell receptor beta chains listed below, sequenced in a study of blood T cell repertoires in COVID-19. Assay: immunoSEQ multiplex PCR; the TCRdb copy retains only in-frame clones and omits some. In the table there are about 240,000 clones, approximately 83% of which are singletons. The sequenced sample was PBMCs or T cells enriched from blood (not recorded which). These receptors all come from a woman aged 40-49 years with acute COVID-19.

This chain uses TRBV20-1 with TRBJ2-7; D is perhaps TRBD2 (6 bases). This CDR3 spans 10 amino acids. Germline CDR1 reads DFQATT; CDR2 reads SNEGSKA (reference sequence). The germline V and J ends were trimmed by 5 bases and 5 bases, with 7 bases remaining between them. The CDR3 is CSAGRNEQYF. The DNA of the CDR3 is TGCAGTGCTGGGAGGAACGAGCAGTACTTC.

The gene calls are TRBV3-1 (or the pseudogene TRBV3-2) and TRBJ2-4, with 11 bases aligning to TRBD1. Germline CDR1 reads LGHDT; CDR2 reads YNNKEL (reference sequence). This CDR3 has 20 residues. Germline trimming cut 1 base from V and 0 bases from J; bases unmatched to any gene: 11. The CDR3 sequence is CASSQGTGGYDPIAKNIQYF. CDR3 in DNA: TGTGCCAGCAGCCAAGGGACAGGGGGCTACGACCCGATAGCCAAAAACATTCAGTACTTC.

The chain combines TRBV4-1 with TRBJ2-3; D is ambiguous. The germline V and J ends were trimmed by 0 bases and 7 bases, with 11 bases remaining between them. Germline V gives CDR1 MGHRA, CDR2 YSYEKL. The CDR3 loop spans 14 amino acids. The CDR3, as DNA: TGCGCCAGCAGCCAAGACGAAGGAGTGAATACGCAGTATTTT. Protein sequence: CASSQDEGVNTQYF.

In regard to this clone: The same CDR3 can be traced to other DNA sequences in this sample. The chain links TRBV9 to TRBJ2-3, with TRBD2 matching over 14 bases. Germline CDR1 SGDLS, CDR2 YYNGEE. V lost 2 bases, J lost 3 bases, and 2 bases stayed unmatched. The CDR3 runs 16 residues. CDR3 amino acids: CASSVGTSGSTDTQYF. CDR3 DNA sequence: TGTGCCAGCAGCGTTGGGACTAGCGGGAGTACAGATACGCAGTATTTT. The entire variable domain, with the rest obtained from reference TRBV9 and TRBJ2-3, is as follows: DSGVTQTPKHLITATGQRVTLRCSPRSGDLSVYWYQQSLDQGLQFLIQYYNGEERAKGNILERFSAQQFPDLHSELNLSSLELGDSALYFCASSVGTSGSTDTQYFGPGTRLTVL.

The rearrangement uses TRBV2 and TRBJ2-7, with 14 bases aligning to TRBD2. Germline lookup yields CDR1 SNHLY and CDR2 FYNNEI. The CDR3 is made up of 16 amino acids. With V trimmed by 6 bases and J by 3 bases, 7 bases remained unmatched. CDR3 coding DNA: TGTGCCAGCAGATCCGGGACTAGCGGGAGTATCTACGAGCAGTACTTC. It specifies CASRSGTSGSIYEQYF.

The rearrangement joins TRBV11-3 to TRBJ2-7, with TRBD1 matching over 9 bases. Germline loops: CDR1 SGHNT, CDR2 YENEEA. This CDR3 has 14 residues. V shed 4 bases, J shed 5 bases, and the junction held 6 bases outside the gene matches. DNA for the CDR3: TGTGCCAGCAGCTCCCGACAGGGGGACCACGAGCAGTACTTC. The encoded protein is CASSSRQGDHEQYF.

V gene TRBV7-8 combines with J gene TRBJ2-7, with 12 bases fitting TRBD2. The ends lost 5 bases at V and 6 bases at J; junction bases unmatched: 17. The CDR3 has 18 residues. Per germline, CDR1 SGHVS and CDR2 FQNEAQ. CDR3 loop: CASSLEGLAGNEWGEQYF. The CDR3 DNA reads as TGTGCCAGCAGCCTAGAAGGACTAGCGGGAAATGAGTGGGGCGAGCAGTACTTC.

The rearrangement joins TRBV6-5 to TRBJ1-2; D may be TRBD1 (6 bases). Germline CDR1 and CDR2: MNHEY and SVGAGI. The CDR3 sequence is 13 residues long. V was trimmed by 5 bases and J by 2 bases, leaving 9 bases between them. CDR3 region: CASSLTGNYGYTF. The CDR3 DNA sequence: TGTGCCAGCAGTCTCACAGGGAACTATGGCTACACCTTC.

CDR3 DNA: TGCGCCAGCCAAAGGGAGGGAGGCACCGGGGAGCTGTTTTTT. This codes for CASQREGGTGELFF. This rearrangement joins TRBV10-1 to TRBJ2-2, with TRBD2 matching over 7 bases. After removal of 8 bases from V and 4 bases from J, the junction contained 7 bases not matched to a gene. Germline assignment: CDR1 WNHNN and CDR2 SYGVQD (reference sequence). The CDR3 is made up of 14 amino acids.

The genes are TRBV6-4 and TRBJ2-1; no clear D gene. CDR3 length: 10 amino acids. Germline V gene sequence: CDR1 MRHNA, CDR2 SNTAGT. V was trimmed by 11 bases and J by 3 bases, leaving 5 bases between them. CDR3 amino acids: CAPIYNEQFF. CDR3 DNA sequence: TGTGCCCCTATCTACAATGAGCAGTTCTTC.

This chain connects TRBV12-3 or TRBV12-4 to TRBJ1-6; D remains ambiguous. This CDR3 contains 13 residues. The V end was cut by 7 bases, the J end by 7 bases, with 11 bases between. CDR3 bases: TGTGCCAGCACCCTCAACCAGAATTCACCCCTCCACTTT. It encodes CASTLNQNSPLHF.

The gene calls are TRBV30 and TRBJ1-2, with D unclear. Trimming took off 6 bases at V and 3 bases at J, with 11 bases between the two ends. Germline loops: CDR1 GTSNPN, CDR2 SVGIG (reference sequence). The CDR3 length is 12 residues. DNA for the CDR3: TGTGCCTGCGGCGCGGACTACTATGGCTACACCTTC. Encoded protein: CACGADYYGYTF.

The table lists this clone with a count of one. This sequence joins TRBV9 and TRBJ1-3, with D hard to call. V was cut by 3 bases and J by 0 bases, with 10 bases left in between. This CDR3 contains 15 residues. The germline gives CDR1 SGDLS, CDR2 YYNGEE. The CDR3, as DNA: TGTGCCAGCAGCGGCTCAGGTGTCTCTGGAAACACCATATATTTT. It specifies CASSGSGVSGNTIYF.

V gene TRBV21-1 combines with J gene TRBJ2-1; the table calls TRBD2, which could not be checked here. TRBV21-1 counts as a pseudogene. The CDR3 runs to 19 residues. This CDR3 reads CASSTALPNGTTCYNEQFF. CDR3 DNA sequence: TGTGCCAGCAGCACGGCCCTTCCGAACGGGACTACTTGTTACAATGAGCAGTTCTTC.

This clone is a singleton in its sample. The chain uses TRBV9 and TRBJ2-1; D gene unclear. The CDR3 spans 9 residues. Deletions cut 7 bases from V and 7 bases from J, with 3 bases between. Per the germline V gene, CDR1 is SGDLS and CDR2 is YYNGEE. In DNA, the CDR3 is TGTGCCAGCTCTAATGAGCAGTTCTTC. It specifies CASSNEQFF.

Details on this clone: Additional DNA sequences in this sample encode the identical CDR3. The rearrangement joins TRBV12-3 or TRBV12-4 to TRBJ2-2; D is uncertain. The CDR3 extends over 12 amino acids. V gave up 3 bases and J gave up 6 bases, with 5 bases separating them. The chain's CDR3 is CASSFPAGELFF. CDR3 nucleotides: TGTGCCAGCAGTTTTCCCGCCGGGGAGCTGTTTTTT.

This clone was recorded once. The V gene is TRBV2, the J gene TRBJ1-1, with 7 bases that match TRBD1. The CDR3 runs to 14 residues. V lost 6 bases, J lost 0 bases, and 4 bases stayed unmatched. Germline values: CDR1 SNHLY, CDR2 FYNNEI. CDR3 nucleotide sequence: TGTGCCAGCAGCACAGGGGACCTGAACACTGAAGCTTTCTTT. Amino acid sequence: CASSTGDLNTEAFF.

The V gene is TRBV5-4, the J gene TRBJ2-7; tentative D call: TRBD2 (5 bases). Germline-derived CDR1 and CDR2 are SGHNT and YYREEE (reference sequence). Deletions cut 3 bases from V and 2 bases from J, with 12 bases between. The CDR3 contains 14 residues. For the CDR3, the DNA is TGTGCCAGCAGCTCTGGACTGGAGACCTACGAGCAGTACTTC. Translating gives CASSSGLETYEQYF.

This chain uses TRBV11-3 with TRBJ2-5; 8 bases match TRBD2. The CDR3 has 15 amino acids. Trimming cost V 1 base and J 5 bases; bases outside gene matches: 6. Germline values: CDR1 SGHNT, CDR2 YENEEA. CDR3 protein: CASSLVASGHETQYF. CDR3 in DNA: TGTGCCAGCAGCTTAGTGGCTAGCGGGCACGAGACCCAGTACTTC. Filled out from reference TRBV11-3 and TRBJ2-5, the complete variable domain reads EAGVVQSPRYKIIEKKQPVAFWCNPISGHNTLYWYLQNLGQGPELLIRYENEEAVDDSQLPKDRFSAERLKGVDSTLKIQPAELGDSAVYLCASSLVASGHETQYFGPGTRLLVL.

V and J are TRBV2 and TRBJ2-5, with 7 nucleotides matching TRBD2. CDR1 and CDR2 from the germline V gene are SNHLY and FYNNEI. The CDR3 contains 15 residues. The J segment lost 2 bases and the V segment lost 2 bases, leaving 5 bases of the junction unmatched. The CDR3 DNA sequence: TGTGCCAGCAGTGAACTGGCTAGCGGTCAAGAGACCCAGTACTTC. Translation: CASSELASGQETQYF.